Sequencing of this TCR beta chain was carried out in a study of blood T cell repertoires in COVID-19. The wider study: T cells, B-cell-depleted T cells, or PBMCs supplied cDNA or gDNA.

As processed by the authors: Amplification of reference gene primers was used by the study to estimate nucleated cell counts. Here immunoSEQ multiplex PCR was the method, and the copy in TCRdb shows in-frame clones only, minus some. The V and J calls and clone size come from that table; D and trimming were worked out from the DNA. Counted here are approximately 180,000 clones, 88% occurring once; the ten biggest clones make up approximately 5.6%. Germline trimming cut 2 bases from V and 6 bases from J; bases unmatched to any gene: 7. The CDR3 totals 16 residues. The V gene's germline CDR1 is SGHVS and CDR2 FQNEAQ.

The sample was peripheral blood. The TCR was taken from a man aged 35-49 years with active or convalescent COVID-19. The rearrangement links TRBV7-8 to TRBJ2-2, with 9 bases that match TRBD2. CDR3: CASSLRREGQSGELFF. In nucleotides, the CDR3 is TGTGCCAGCAGCTTACGGCGGGAGGGCCAATCCGGGGAGCTGTTTTTT.